This passage covers 18 T cell receptor beta chains from one sample sequenced in a study of shared clonotypes between healthy human individuals. CD45RO-negative cells were positively selected for CCR7, leaving out terminally differentiated effector memory CD45RA+ cells. Clones were read by immunoSEQ multiplex PCR, and TCRdb kept only the in-frame ones, dropping some. The data contain around 1.9 million clones, around 95% of them singletons. The sample was naive CD8+ T cells from PBMCs. These receptors all stem from a man younger than 35 in good health. Some clones in this sample may be carry-over from other donors' samples.

J is TRBJ2-5 and V is TRBV6-6; D is unclear. This CDR3 region has 14 residues. Germline lookup yields CDR1 MNHNY and CDR2 SVGAGI (reference sequence). V lost 8 bases and J lost 5, with 18 bases in between. The DNA for the CDR3 is TGTGCCAGCGGGCCGCCTAGTAGGTTGGAGACCCAGTACTTC. This translates into CASGPPSRLETQYF.

The chain is built from TRBV4-2 and TRBJ1-2, with D perhaps matching TRBD1 (6 bases). V lost 0 bases and J lost 6, with 14 bases in between. The CDR3 spans 15 residues. Germline V gives CDR1 LGHNA, CDR2 YNFKEQ. The CDR3 spells CASSQDLTRGHGYTF. CDR3 coding DNA: TGTGCCAGCAGCCAAGATCTGACCAGGGGCCATGGCTACACCTTC.

This rearrangement joins TRBV7-9 to TRBJ2-7; the D gene is possibly TRBD1 (6 bases). Germline values: CDR1 SEHNR, CDR2 FQNEAQ (reference sequence). V shed 4 bases and J shed 3 bases, with 13 bases lying between them. This CDR3 spans 14 amino acids. The CDR3 here is CASSSIMTGYEQYF. The CDR3 DNA reads TGTGCCAGCAGCTCGATTATGACAGGCTACGAGCAGTACTTC. The full variable domain, its missing parts supplied by reference TRBV7-9 and TRBJ2-7, is DTGVSQNPRHKITKRGQNVTFRCDPISEHNRLYWYRQTLGQGPEFLTYFQNEAQLEKSRLLSDRFSAERPKGSFSTLEIQRTEQGDSAMYLCASSSIMTGYEQYFGPGTRLTVT.

V and J are TRBV27 and TRBJ2-7; D is unclear. The V gene's germline CDR1 is MNHEY and CDR2 SMNVEV (reference sequence). Trimming removed 3 bases at V and 2 bases at J, with 11 bases between. The CDR3 totals 14 residues. The CDR3 DNA reads as TGTGCCAGCAGTTTCAAAGCGCCAGCCTACGAGCAGTACTTC. Translated: CASSFKAPAYEQYF.

The chain recombines TRBV19 with TRBJ2-7, with a tentative D call TRBD2 (5 bases). This CDR3 region has 12 residues. V gave up 5 bases and J gave up 3 bases, with 8 bases separating them. The germline gives CDR1 LNHDA, CDR2 SQIVND (reference sequence). This chain's CDR3 is CASSEGDYEQYF. The CDR3 DNA follows: TGTGCCAGTAGTGAGGGAGACTACGAGCAGTACTTC.

The chain couples TRBV12-5 to TRBJ1-5; possibly TRBD1 for D (5 bases). Germline CDR1 is LGHNT and CDR2 is FRNRAP. The CDR3 totals 13 residues. V lost 9 bases to trimming and J lost 4 bases, with 13 bases between them. CDR3 sequence: CASTEGKNQPQHF. DNA for the CDR3: TGTGCTAGCACCGAGGGGAAAAATCAGCCCCAGCATTTT.

The rearrangement joins TRBV5-1 to TRBJ1-2; 9 positions agree with TRBD1. From germline, CDR1 is SGHRS and CDR2 YFSETQ. The ends lost 0 bases at V and 10 bases at J; junction bases unmatched: 7. The CDR3 consists of 14 residues. The CDR3 here is CASSLAWDREVYTF. In DNA form, the CDR3 reads TGCGCCAGCAGCTTGGCCTGGGACAGGGAAGTCTACACCTTC.

This chain connects TRBV30 to TRBJ2-1; unclear D gene. There are 11 residues in the CDR3. Germline CDR1 GTSNPN, CDR2 SVGIG (reference sequence). CDR3 sequence reads: CAATFNNEQFF. DNA of the CDR3: TGTGCTGCGACTTTTAACAATGAGCAGTTCTTC.

As for this clone: Other DNA sequences within the sample encode an identical CDR3. This chain connects TRBV27 to TRBJ2-7; 9 nucleotides line up with TRBD2. CDR1 and CDR2 (germline): MNHEY, SMNVEV (reference sequence). The CDR3 runs 16 residues. V shed 4 bases and J 0 bases; nucleotides not matched to a gene: 7. DNA for the CDR3: TGTGCCAGCAGTTACTCTAGCGGGGAGAGCTCCTACGAGCAGTACTTC. Translating gives CASSYSSGESSYEQYF.

The CDR3 DNA reads TGCAGCGTGGTTGGCATGAGCTCCTACAATGAGCAGTTCTTC. As protein: CSVVGMSSYNEQFF. This chain connects TRBV29-1 to TRBJ2-1, with unresolved D. CDR1 is SQVTM and CDR2 is ANQGSEA in the germline V gene. The CDR3 runs 14 residues. V was shortened by 6 bases and J by 0 bases, with 12 bases between the two germline ends.

The chain recombines TRBV7-9 with TRBJ1-2; the D gene is possibly TRBD1 (6 bases). The CDR3 consists of 18 residues. Germline loops: CDR1 SEHNR, CDR2 FQNEAQ (reference sequence). Trimming stripped 5 bases from V and 3 bases from J, with 25 bases between. In DNA form, the CDR3 reads TGTGCCAGCAGCAGTCCGGGACACTCTACCCCAAAAGACTATGGCTACACCTTC. This codes for CASSSPGHSTPKDYGYTF.

The rearrangement joins TRBV7-9 to TRBJ1-2, with D hard to call. The CDR3 runs 15 residues. Germline V gene lookup returns CDR1 SEHNR and CDR2 FQNEAQ (reference sequence). Trimming took off 5 bases at V and 1 base at J, with 14 bases between the two ends. This CDR3 is CASSLNPTRNYGYTF. The CDR3 DNA sequence: TGTGCCAGCAGCCTTAATCCGACACGTAACTATGGCTACACCTTC. Full variable domain (remainder filled in from reference TRBV7-9 and TRBJ1-2): DTGVSQNPRHKITKRGQNVTFRCDPISEHNRLYWYRQTLGQGPEFLTYFQNEAQLEKSRLLSDRFSAERPKGSFSTLEIQRTEQGDSAMYLCASSLNPTRNYGYTFGSGTRLTVV.

V and J are TRBV25-1 and TRBJ2-7; 7 bases align to TRBD1. The CDR3 sequence is 14 residues long. Trimming took 3 bases from V and 2 from J; bases not matched to a gene: 4. Germline V gene data show CDR1 as MGHDK and CDR2 as SYGVNS. DNA of the CDR3: TGTGCCAGCAGTGAGGGGACAGCTACCTACGAGCAGTACTTC. This gives the protein CASSEGTATYEQYF.

V and J are TRBV6-5 and TRBJ2-7; weak D call: TRBD2 (5 bases). CDR1 is MNHEY and CDR2 is SVGAGI in the germline V gene. This CDR3 contains 16 residues. Trimming took off 0 bases at V and 2 bases at J, with 14 bases between the two ends. The CDR3: CASSYSAGSEAYEQYF. The CDR3 coding sequence is TGTGCCAGCAGTTACTCGGCGGGCTCGGAGGCCTACGAGCAGTACTTC.

The chain uses TRBV19 and TRBJ2-7; 10 nucleotides agree with TRBD1. Germline V lookup: CDR1 LNHDA, CDR2 SQIVND (reference sequence). Trimming took 4 bases from V and 7 from J; bases not matched to a gene: 10. This CDR3 has 15 residues. CDR3 sequence reads: CASSTSGTGVGEQYF. The DNA for the CDR3 is TGTGCCAGTAGTACCTCCGGGACAGGGGTGGGAGAGCAGTACTTC.

As concerns this clone: In the same sample, other DNA sequences code for this CDR3. The chain employs TRBV29-1 and TRBJ2-1; D gene ambiguous. Germline values: CDR1 SQVTM, CDR2 ANQGSEA. This CDR3 is 13 amino acids long. The ends were cut back, 2 bases at V and 0 bases at J, with 5 bases in the middle. The CDR3 loop is CSVESSSYNEQFF. The CDR3 DNA reads as TGCAGCGTTGAATCTAGCTCCTACAATGAGCAGTTCTTC.

The rearrangement links TRBV15 to TRBJ2-5; the D gene is possibly TRBD2 (5 bases). Germline CDR1 is LNHNV and CDR2 is YYDKDF (reference sequence). Trimming removed 3 bases from V and 0 bases from J, with 8 bases in between. This CDR3 has 14 amino acids. The CDR3: CATSRREYQETQYF. Written as DNA, the CDR3 is TGTGCCACCAGCAGGAGGGAATACCAAGAGACCCAGTACTTC.

V and J are TRBV11-2 and TRBJ1-5; 12 nucleotides line up with TRBD1. V trimming: 5 bases; J trimming: 3 bases; junction bases outside the gene matches: 8. Germline values: CDR1 SGHAT, CDR2 FQNNGV. This CDR3 is built from 17 residues. CDR3 region: CASSLYGGQGANQPQHF. Here the CDR3 DNA reads TGTGCCAGCAGCCTCTACGGGGGACAGGGGGCCAATCAGCCCCAGCATTTT. Full variable domain (outside the CDR3, taken from reference TRBV11-2 and TRBJ1-5): EAGVAQSPRYKIIEKRQSVAFWCNPISGHATLYWYQQILGQGPKLLIQFQNNGVVDDSQLPKDRFSAERLKGVDSTLKIQPAKLEDSAVYLCASSLYGGQGANQPQHFGDGTRLSIL.